This T cell receptor beta chain was sequenced in a study of naive and memory T cell subsets (dated by TCRdb to 2017 to 2019). Background on the whole study: In the figure summarizing the skin biopsy and whole blood samples, ten or so blood donors, 7 tuberculin skin test biopsies and 3 saline control biopsies were reported. PCR2 was typically performed as a SYBR Green qPCR that was stopped at a set threshold, although end-point PCR (around 6 cycles) could be used instead for low-input samples.

The study described a robust, sensitive protocol for amplifying, sequencing and analyzing TCRs, using 3' ligation of a UMI-containing oligonucleotide to TCR cDNA. For whole blood analysis, approximately 2.7 ml of peripheral blood was drawn from adult healthy volunteers into Tempus tubes, and RNA was extracted according to the manufacturer's instructions. Total RNA was used without cell sorting and was treated with RQ1 DNase before reverse transcription, with a target input of 1 to 1000 ng. Libraries were prepared from skin biopsies and whole blood so that pipeline robustness could be tested in samples in which T cells form a minority population. This clonotype showed up just a few times. What this receptor recognizes is not known. The record has no base qualities; no much larger clone is one base away. Overall results and qualifications from the work: The potential sensitivity of the RNA-based method to TCR transcript changes with T cell activation and differentiation was acknowledged.

Reading from cysteine to phenylalanine, the CDR3 counts 13 amino acids. Only the CDR3 part of the read is kept: 39 bases, read in frame from the first base. According to the germline V gene, CDR1 reads MNHEY and CDR2 reads SVGAGI. The trim is 6 bases for V and 7 bases for J, with a gap of 16 bases between the germline ends. Library preparation employed 5' RACE. The ligated cDNA was amplified in four rounds of PCR with nested alpha and beta constant region primers together with the SP2 primer. TCR RNA was reverse transcribed with SuperScript IV using alpha and beta constant region primers for the blood and skin samples. Using T4 RNA ligase 1, an oligonucleotide carrying both the Illumina SP2 primer and a UMI was ligated onto the 3' end of the cDNA. The 12-nucleotide UMI was composed of two random hexamers separated by an eight-base spacer, which was included to prevent hairpin formation. From the second PCR onward, the TCR alpha and beta chain libraries were handled separately, and dual indexing was used for multiplexing. After pooling, the indexed libraries were analyzed by capillary electrophoresis and sequenced on either an Illumina MiSeq or NextSeq. Libraries were spiked with PhiX DNA at 5-7% so that base diversity was increased and cluster recognition was improved. For the original study's pipeline: UMIs were extracted from read 2 by Demultiplexor and combined with the TCR sequence from read 1, and reads were split according to sample indices. V and J genes and V-J junctions were identified by Decombinator, and each TCR was assigned a five-part identifier that included V and J deletions. UMIs were used by Collapsinator to correct sequencing errors and PCR amplification heterogeneity, so that a UMI-based abundance was obtained for each TCR. CDR3Translator converted identifiers to nucleotide sequence, translated to amino acids, and extracted CDR3 regions using terminal motifs. After normalization to the amount of input RNA, the error-corrected alpha and beta TCR counts from blood and from skin were compared. TCRdb redid the processing of the public reads, applying fastp at Q25 and MiXCR, and retained in-frame beta chains. When rows share a CDR3 protein, they turn into one entry using the most common DNA and genes. Here the V and J calls rest on TCRdb's processing, not on the authors' analysis. Recorded for this sample are 55,000 to 65,000 distinct CDR3 sequences; 8% of them occurred a single time. The biggest ten clones account for 15% to 20% of the sample.

The V gene is TRBV6-5 and the J gene is TRBJ2-7, with TRBD2 perhaps the D gene, on 6 matching bases. This receptor was obtained from a female donor in good health. In nucleotide form, the sequence is TGTGCCAGCAGAGGTACGGGACTTGGAGAGCAGTACTTC. The resulting protein is CASRGTGLGEQYF.